The clone carrying this T cell receptor (beta chain) was recorded at least ten times. Antigen specificity is unknown. PCR was performed a second time for 7 to 11 cycles using a sample-barcoded 5' primer and a J-beta primer mix. Via MiXCR, TCRdb re-called the 5' RACE reads, giving one row per CDR3 protein. The data show about 620,000 distinct CDR3 sequences, 20% to 25% seen once. The data originate from a study of blood T cells in healthy people across ages. Study-level points and caveats: Total diversity from one million sequenced T cells was likely underestimated.

V was cut by 4 bases and J by 7 bases, with 14 bases left in between. Germline CDR1 and CDR2: SGHRS and YFSETQ. This CDR3 region has 14 residues. The chain is built from TRBV5-1 and TRBJ2-2; TRBD1 might be the D (6 bases). The sample consisted of blood. The sequence was obtained from a man between 70 and 80 years old in good health. The CDR3 spells CASSTTRGNGELFF. CDR3 bases: TGCGCCAGCAGCACCACGAGGGGGAACGGGGAGCTGTTTTTT.